This note documents a single TCR beta chain sequence. This entry comes from a study of blood T cell repertoires in COVID-19. The wider study: Acute and convalescent COVID-19 samples came from the United States, Italy and Spain. T cells, B-cell-depleted T cells, or PBMCs supplied cDNA or gDNA.

As handled by the study authors: Reference gene primers were amplified, and this amplification served to estimate nucleated cell counts. Clones were sequenced by immunoSEQ multiplex PCR, and TCRdb holds only the in-frame ones, with some missing. V and J calls and clone size are as listed in that table; D and trimming were resolved from the DNA. This sample yields 200,000 to 250,000 clones, of which about 86% are seen a single time; roughly 5.8% belongs to the top ten. The TCR comes from a man aged 60 to 69 with acute or convalescent COVID-19. The source material was peripheral blood.

This chain's CDR3 is CASSVGGGAGVYNEQFF. CDR3 nucleotides: TGTGCCAGCAGCGTAGGCGGCGGAGCGGGAGTCTACAATGAGCAGTTCTTC. The genes are TRBV9 and TRBJ2-1, with 8 bases aligning to TRBD2. V trimming: 0 bases; J trimming: 3 bases; junction bases outside the gene matches: 8. Germline-derived CDR1 and CDR2 are SGDLS and YYNGEE. This CDR3 region has 17 residues.